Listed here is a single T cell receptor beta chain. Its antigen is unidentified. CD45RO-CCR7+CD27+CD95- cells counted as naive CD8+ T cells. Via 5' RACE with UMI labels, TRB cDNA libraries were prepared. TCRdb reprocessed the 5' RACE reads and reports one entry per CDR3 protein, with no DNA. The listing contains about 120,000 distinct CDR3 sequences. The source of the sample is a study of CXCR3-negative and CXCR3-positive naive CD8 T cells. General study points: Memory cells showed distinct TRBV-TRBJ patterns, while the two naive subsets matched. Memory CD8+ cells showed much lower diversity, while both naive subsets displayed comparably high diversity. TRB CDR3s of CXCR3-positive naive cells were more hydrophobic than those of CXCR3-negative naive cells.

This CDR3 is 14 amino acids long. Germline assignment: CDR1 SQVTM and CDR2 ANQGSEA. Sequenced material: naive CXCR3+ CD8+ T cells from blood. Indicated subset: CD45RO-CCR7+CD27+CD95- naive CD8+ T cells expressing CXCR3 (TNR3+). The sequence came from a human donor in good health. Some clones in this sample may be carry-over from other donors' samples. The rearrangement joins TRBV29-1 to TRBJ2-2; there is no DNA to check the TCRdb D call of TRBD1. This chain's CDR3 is CSVEQGANTGELFF.